This passage covers 17 T cell receptor beta chains from one sample sequenced in a study of CXCR3-negative and CXCR3-positive naive CD8 T cells (dated by TCRdb to about 2019). The sequencer listed for this sample is NextSeq 550. The Human TCR Profiling Kit (MiLaboratory) was used to make UMI-labeled 5' RACE TRB cDNA libraries. TCRdb reprocessed the reads and lists each CDR3 protein sequence as a single entry, with no DNA. The table kept for this sample lists 150,000 or so distinct CDR3 sequences. The ten largest make up 0.45% to 0.55% of the sample. Material for sequencing was naive CXCR3- CD8+ T cells from blood. The cell subset or site label corresponds to: CD45RO-CCR7+CD27+CD95- naive CD8+ T cells lacking CXCR3 (TNR3-). These receptors were collected from a human donor in good health. Some clones in this sample may be carry-over from other donors' samples.

This sequence joins TRBV2 and TRBJ2-7. From germline, CDR1 is SNHLY and CDR2 FYNNEI. This CDR3 has 12 residues. CDR3 protein: CASIRLGYEQYF.

V usage is TRBV28 and J usage is TRBJ2-1. This CDR3 region has 15 residues. The germline CDR1 and CDR2 sequences are MDHEN and SYDVKM. The CDR3 protein is CATSNRVGSYNEQFF.

V and J are TRBV7-9 and TRBJ2-7; without DNA, the TCRdb call of TRBD1 cannot be checked. Germline CDR1 is SEHNR and CDR2 is FQNEAQ (reference sequence). The length of the CDR3 is 13 residues. CDR3: CASSFQGTYEQYF.

The chain couples TRBV6-2 or TRBV6-3 to TRBJ2-1; TCRdb calls TRBD2, which cannot be checked without DNA. The length of the CDR3 is 17 residues. Germline V lookup: CDR1 MNHEY, CDR2 SVGEGT. CDR3: CASTGVAGAVAYNEQFF.

The CDR3 spells CASSLPPDRTTSHNEQFF. The V gene is TRBV7-2, the J gene TRBJ2-1; the TCRdb call, TRBD1, lacks DNA for checking. Germline V CDR1 and CDR2: SGHTA, FQGNSA. CDR3 length equals 18 residues.

The chain employs TRBV15 and TRBJ1-1; absent DNA, TCRdb's TRBD1 call cannot be checked. Germline loops: CDR1 LNHNV, CDR2 YYDKDF (reference sequence). The CDR3 is 16 amino acids. The CDR3 here is CATSRDRGQGGTEAFF. The variable domain in full, completed from reference TRBV15 and TRBJ1-1, reads DAMVIQNPRYQVTQFGKPVTLSCSQTLNHNVMYWYQQKSSQAPKLLFHYYDKDFNNEADTPDNFQSRRPNTSFCFLDIRSPGLGDTAMYLCATSRDRGQGGTEAFFGQGTRLTVV.

V usage is TRBV6-2 or TRBV6-3 and J usage is TRBJ2-7; TCRdb proposes TRBD1, but this gene call is untestable without DNA. The germline V gene encodes CDR1 MNHEY and CDR2 SVGEGT. The CDR3 sequence is 14 residues long. CDR3 loop: CASSYETGRYEQYF.

The chain links TRBV11-3 to TRBJ2-2; TCRdb lists TRBD2, though no DNA is available to test this call. The CDR3 has 17 residues. Per germline, CDR1 SGHNT and CDR2 YENEEA. The CDR3 protein is CASSLEGLAVNTGELFF.

This rearrangement joins TRBV10-3 to TRBJ1-4. This CDR3 has 14 residues. The germline V gene encodes CDR1 ENHRY and CDR2 SYGVKD. The CDR3: CAISETAGGEKLFF.

V and J are TRBV23-1 and TRBJ1-4; the TCRdb D gene call, TRBD1, has no DNA to confirm it. TRBV23-1 is placed among ORFs of uncertain function. The CDR3 has 18 residues. The CDR3 region is CASSQQKPRQAPNEKLFF.

The CDR3 region is CASSFGVAGTEAFF. The chain recombines TRBV27 with TRBJ1-1. The CDR3 covers 14 residues. The germline V gene encodes CDR1 MNHEY and CDR2 SMNVEV (reference sequence).

V is TRBV9 and J is TRBJ2-3. The CDR3 is 15 amino acids. CDR1 and CDR2 from the germline V gene are SGDLS and YYNGEE. CDR3 protein: CASSHRHVSTDTQYF. Combining the CDR3 with reference TRBV9 and TRBJ2-3 gives the whole variable domain DSGVTQTPKHLITATGQRVTLRCSPRSGDLSVYWYQQSLDQGLQFLIQYYNGEERAKGNILERFSAQQFPDLHSELNLSSLELGDSALYFCASSHRHVSTDTQYFGPGTRLTVL.

The chain employs TRBV11-2 and TRBJ2-7; with no DNA, the TCRdb D assignment of TRBD1 cannot be verified. Per germline, CDR1 SGHAT and CDR2 FQNNGV. The CDR3 has 16 amino acids. The CDR3 is CASSLEAGTGTYEQYF. The full variable domain, rest sourced from reference TRBV11-2 and TRBJ2-7, is EAGVAQSPRYKIIEKRQSVAFWCNPISGHATLYWYQQILGQGPKLLIQFQNNGVVDDSQLPKDRFSAERLKGVDSTLKIQPAKLEDSAVYLCASSLEAGTGTYEQYFGPGTRLTVT.

The rearrangement joins TRBV4-1 to TRBJ2-1; TCRdb reports TRBD2, a call that lacks DNA to check it against. From germline, CDR1 is MGHRA and CDR2 YSYEKL. There are 15 residues in the CDR3. CDR3 in amino acids: CASSSLAASYNEQFF.

The V call is TRBV7-9, the J call TRBJ2-7; TCRdb calls TRBD1, which cannot be checked without DNA. The germline CDR1 and CDR2 sequences are SEHNR and FQNEAQ (reference sequence). This CDR3 contains 14 residues. CDR3 residues: CASSSEGASREQYF.

The chain links TRBV20-1 to TRBJ2-7; TCRdb selects TRBD1, and the lack of DNA leaves this call unchecked. Germline V gives CDR1 DFQATT, CDR2 SNEGSKA (reference sequence). CDR3 length: 12 amino acids. CDR3 region: CSARDRRDTSHF.

V usage is TRBV7-6 and J usage is TRBJ2-1; lacking DNA, the TRBD1 call made by TCRdb goes unchecked. Germline V CDR1 and CDR2: SGHVS, FNYEAQ. The CDR3 sequence is 19 residues long. The CDR3 loop reads CASSLLDRISANFYNEQFF.